This T cell receptor beta chain originates from a study of blood T cell repertoires in COVID-19 (dated by TCRdb to the early 2020s). At the level of the whole study: Samples from collaborators originated in the United States, Italy and Spain and spanned both the acute and convalescent phases of COVID-19. The repertoires were made available in a free public database intended to serve as a resource for research on the immune response to SARS-CoV-2. Where HLA class I and class II types were available, the types were taken from metadata supplied by the sample provider, not from assay-based typing. Sample metadata almost always included a de-identified subject ID, COVID-19 status, age in years and sex. The samples were drawn from the first 160 participants of the ongoing ImmuneRACE study and from 1,254 subjects provided by 6 global collaborators. The dataset comprised deeply sampled blood TCRbeta repertoires from subjects exposed to, actively infected with, or recovered from COVID-19. The material from the prospective study consisted of cDNA or gDNA derived from T cells, B-cell-depleted T cells, or PBMCs.

This clone was recorded only once. There is no known antigen for this receptor. No base quality values were provided; no much bigger clone lies one nucleotide off. Samples from volunteer blood donors who had recovered from COVID-19 were contributed by a second Seattle source. Collaborating institutions collected whole blood in K2EDTA tubes following their own protocols. For TCRbeta analysis, collaborator samples were shipped as frozen whole blood, as isolated PBMCs, or as DNA extracted from either sample type. What the work shows at the level of the full study, not this receptor alone: The quantity of clinical and demographic metadata differed by source and by participant and was supplied without curation.

The immunoSEQ Assay, a bias-controlled multiplex PCR, was used to amplify TCRbeta CDR3 regions from genomic DNA. The authors' analysis ran thus. Nucleated cell counts per sample were estimated from amplification of reference gene primers within the assay. To quantify the absolute abundance of each unique TCRbeta CDR3 rearrangement, sequence reads were collapsed and filtered. For each sample, productive Simpson clonality was calculated as the square root of Simpson's diversity index across productive rearrangements. What TCRdb holds here is the immuneACCESS table cut down to in-frame rearrangements. Part of the clones is not present; checked against another copy, under half of the missing clones reflect an unresolved V gene, and the others are unexplained. V, J and clone size were drawn from that table, and D and trimming were deduced from the DNA. Counted in this sample were around 270,000 clones; around 89% of them appeared once. Jointly, the top ten make up about 4.1% of the sample.

The germline ends are 11 bases apart after V is trimmed by 5 bases and J by 2 bases. Based on the germline V gene (reference sequence), the CDR1 and CDR2 sequences are SGHKS and YYEKEE. Including cysteine and phenylalanine, the CDR3 has 14 amino acids. Left in the record is the CDR3 DNA by itself, 42 bases read in frame from the first base. The chain uses TRBV5-5 and TRBJ1-5; perhaps TRBD1 is the D gene, with 5 bases matching. The clonotype was recovered from a man in his 60s who had recovered from COVID-19. Sequencing was performed on peripheral blood. Here the CDR3 is given as CASRNGGGNQPQHF. The DNA reads TGTGCCAGCAGGAACGGGGGGGGCAATCAGCCCCAGCATTTT.